The 14 T cell receptor beta chains below all came from one sample that was sequenced in a study of regulatory T cells in long-lasting Graves disease. Assembly of TCR beta libraries relied on iRepertoire HTBI primers together with Arm-PCR of CDR3 regions. TCRdb recomputed calls from the multiplex PCR reads with MiXCR, one row per CDR3 protein. The sample includes some 370,000 distinct CDR3 sequences, less than 25% of them seen just once. Documented time point: persistent/refractory GD, antithyroid drugs over 5 years with positive TRAb. Extracted PBMC RNA gave rise to the TCR library. The sample consisted of peripheral blood mononuclear cells (PBMCs), taken when the disease was refractory, from a patient treated with antithyroid drugs. The receptors stem from a female donor with Graves disease.

This clonotype was seen a handful of times. The rearrangement uses TRBV6-1 and TRBJ2-7, with unresolved D. Germline V gene sequence: CDR1 MNHNS, CDR2 SASEGT. The CDR3 extends over 14 amino acids. Trimming left V 6 bases short and J 5 bases short, with 17 bases between. CDR3 in DNA: TGTGCCAGCAGCCCAAGGACGACGGCCCACGAGCAGTACTTC. This codes for CASSPRTTAHEQYF.

Details on this clonotype: Because the CDR3 is missing its conserved closing phenylalanine or tryptophan, this is likely a read error. The rearrangement uses TRBV18 and TRBJ2-7; 7 bases are a match to TRBD1. This CDR3 has 15 residues. CDR1 and CDR2 (germline): KGHSH, LQKENI. The V gene end was trimmed by 2 bases and the J gene end by 1 base; junction bases not matched to a gene: 5. Here the CDR3 reads CASSPTGDSSYEQYS. The CDR3 DNA is TGTGCCAGCTCACCAACTGGGGACAGTTCCTACGAGCAGTACTCC.

This clonotype came up many times. CDR3 region: CASTPRTSHTGELFF. CDR3 DNA: TGTGCCAGCACCCCAAGGACTAGCCATACCGGGGAGCTGTTTTTT. The chain is built from TRBV2 and TRBJ2-2; 8 nucleotides line up with TRBD2. V was clipped by 7 bases and J by 5 bases; unmatched bases: 9. Germline V gene sequence: CDR1 SNHLY, CDR2 FYNNEI. The CDR3 loop spans 15 amino acids.

This clonotype was seen only a few times. V gene TRBV10-3 combines with J gene TRBJ2-7; D gene ambiguous. This CDR3 comprises 13 residues. V gave up 7 bases and J gave up 3 bases, with 13 bases separating them. In germline, CDR1 is ENHRY, CDR2 SYGVKD. CDR3 nucleotide sequence: TGTGCCATCATGAGCGACCGCCACTACGAGCAGTACTTC. Its protein is CAIMSDRHYEQYF.

About this clonotype: Just one base apart from a much larger clone, this may be a read error. The chain is built from TRBV28 and TRBJ1-1, with 8 bases aligning to TRBD1. The length of the CDR3 is 15 residues. Trimming cost V 5 bases and J 1 base; bases outside gene matches: 6. The V gene's germline CDR1 is MDHEN and CDR2 SYDVKM. Here the CDR3 DNA reads TGTGCCAGCAGTCCCTACAGGGGGACGAACACTGAAGCTTTCTTT. This codes for CASSPYRGTNTEAFF. The full variable domain, with the rest looked up from reference TRBV28 and TRBJ1-1, is DVKVTQSSRYLVKRTGEKVFLECVQDMDHENMFWYRQDPGLGLRLIYFSYDVKMKEKGDIPEGYSVSREKKERFSLILESASTNQTSMYLCASSPYRGTNTEAFFGQGTRLTVV.

The sample holds many counts of this clonotype. The chain links TRBV7-2 to TRBJ2-5; 10 bases map to TRBD2. V shed 3 bases and J 5 bases; nucleotides not matched to a gene: 6. CDR3 length equals 15 residues. Germline V gene data show CDR1 as SGHTA and CDR2 as FQGNSA. CDR3 coding DNA: TGTGCCAGCAGCTTCCTAGCGGGAGCGTTGGAGACCCAGTACTTC. Residues: CASSFLAGALETQYF.

This clonotype has only a few counts. V usage is TRBV20-1 and J usage is TRBJ1-5, with 11 bases that match TRBD1. The CDR3 has 15 residues. Trimming cost V 5 bases and J 4 bases; bases outside gene matches: 7. CDR1 is DFQATT and CDR2 is SNEGSKA in the germline V gene (reference sequence). The CDR3 sequence: CSAGPGQGANQPQHF. The CDR3 nucleotides are TGCAGTGCTGGACCAGGACAGGGGGCAAATCAGCCCCAGCATTTT.

This clonotype was observed at least ten times. The J gene is TRBJ1-2, the V gene TRBV29-1; 12 positions match TRBD1. This CDR3 region has 13 residues. CDR1 SQVTM and CDR2 ANQGSEA come from the germline V gene. V trimming: 6 bases; J trimming: 7 bases; junction bases outside the gene matches: 6. This CDR3 is CSVRGTGGGGYTF. The CDR3 nucleotides read TGCAGCGTACGCGGGACAGGGGGCGGTGGCTACACCTTC.

The chain is built from TRBV4-1 and TRBJ2-7, with D perhaps TRBD2 (6 bases). The V gene lost 1 base and the J gene lost 6 bases, with 16 bases spanning the gap. The germline gives CDR1 MGHRA, CDR2 YSYEKL. This CDR3 spans 15 amino acids. Written as DNA, the CDR3 is TGCGCCAGCAGCCAAGCGGGCGGGGTCAATCGCGAGCAGTACTTC. Its translation: CASSQAGGVNREQYF.

To note about this clonotype: A junction end diverges from the germline sequence, so it may reflect a read error. V usage is TRBV2 and J usage is TRBJ1-6, with D possibly matching TRBD1 (6 bases). This CDR3 comprises 14 residues. Germline lookup yields CDR1 SNHLY and CDR2 FYNNEI. The CDR3 loop is CASSPGTSNPPLHF. The CDR3 DNA is TGTGCCAGCAGCCCTGGGACATCTAATCCACCCCTCCACTTT.

This chain links TRBV28 with TRBJ2-7; D may match TRBD1 or TRBD2 (6 bases each). V was cut by 7 bases and J by 3 bases, with 13 bases left in between. This CDR3 contains 13 residues. Germline V gene data show CDR1 as MDHEN and CDR2 as SYDVKM. The CDR3 here is CASKVGGHYEQYF. CDR3 bases: TGTGCCAGCAAAGTTGGGGGGCACTACGAGCAGTACTTC.

The rearrangement uses TRBV20-1 and TRBJ1-5; TRBD1 might be the D (5 bases). From germline, CDR1 is DFQATT and CDR2 SNEGSKA (reference sequence). This CDR3 is built from 15 residues. Trimming left V 6 bases short and J 0 bases short, with 15 bases between. CDR3 sequence (DNA): TGCAGTGCCGAGGACACGGTCTATAGCAATCAGCCCCAGCATTTT. This sequence encodes CSAEDTVYSNQPQHF.

The gene calls are TRBV28 and TRBJ1-5; weak D call: TRBD1 (5 bases). The V gene's germline CDR1 is MDHEN and CDR2 SYDVKM. V lost 4 bases and J 4 bases, leaving 17 bases between the germline ends. The CDR3 is 16 residues long. The CDR3 loop reads CASSSLKRGGNQPQHF. CDR3 nucleotides: TGTGCCAGCAGTTCCCTGAAGAGGGGCGGAAATCAGCCCCAGCATTTT.

This clonotype was seen at least ten times. This rearrangement joins TRBV3-1 to TRBJ2-7, with D tentatively TRBD1 (6 bases). Germline CDR1 is LGHDT and CDR2 is YNNKEL (reference sequence). The CDR3 loop spans 13 amino acids. Trimming pared 6 bases from V and 1 base from J, leaving 10 bases between. The CDR3 region is CASRDSASYEQYF. CDR3 nucleotide sequence: TGTGCCAGCAGGGACAGTGCGTCCTACGAGCAGTACTTC.